At least ten counts were recorded for the clone carrying this TCR beta chain. What it binds is not known. This specimen comes from a study of CD8 T cells in ankylosing spondylitis. Germline V gene lookup returns CDR1 ENHRY and CDR2 SYGVKD. This CDR3 contains 13 residues. V gave up 2 bases and J gave up 12 bases, with 14 bases separating them. From the 5' RACE reads, TCRdb called clonotypes with MiXCR, one entry per CDR3 protein. Of 800,000 to 900,000 distinct CDR3 sequences listed, approximately 12% are singletons. Study-level findings and limits: A TCR beta motif made of under 10 highly homologous variants seemed typical of ankylosing spondylitis blood. Clones linked to the disease showed a CD8+ phenotype. They occurred at relatively low frequencies in peripheral blood. Disease-linked clones reportedly showed significant enrichment in matched ankylosing spondylitis synovial fluid.

This sequence originates from a male donor with ankylosing spondylitis. The sequencing sample was made of blood, either unsorted or a sorted T cell fraction (not recorded which). The chain combines TRBV10-3 with TRBJ2-1; possibly TRBD1 for D (5 bases). The CDR3 loop is CAISELKGSGQFF. CDR3 DNA: TGTGCCATCAGTGAGCTTAAGGGGTCGGGGCAGTTCTTC.